The 27 T cell receptor beta chains presented below share a single source sample, sequenced in a study of PD-L1 blockade in urothelial cancer. Time point specified: pretreatment peripheral blood. Libraries were prepared by immunoSEQ multiplex PCR; TCRdb keeps only in-frame clonotypes and omits some of them. The data show tens of thousands of clones, 90% seen once. The sample here was PBMCs, taken around atezolizumab (anti-PD-L1) treatment. These receptors were taken from a man between 65 and 80 years old with urothelial cancer.

The rearrangement links TRBV19 to TRBJ1-2, with 10 positions matching TRBD1. Per the germline V gene, CDR1 is LNHDA and CDR2 is SQIVND (reference sequence). The CDR3 has 17 amino acids. V lost 6 bases and J lost 4; bases outside the gene matches: 14. In nucleotides, the CDR3 is TGTGCCAGTAGCTCCGTCAGACAGGGGGCAATAGGCTATGGCTACACCTTC. Translation: CASSSVRQGAIGYGYTF.

A remark on this clone: The limits of the CDR3 on the DNA are not certain, so only TCRdb's listed CDR3 is given. The V call is TRBV10-1, the J call TRBJ2-7; TRBD2 reflects the table's D call only, with no check against the DNA. CDR1 and CDR2 from the germline V gene are WNHNN and SYGVQD (reference sequence). The CDR3 has 20 amino acids, counting both end residues. This CDR3 reads CADICIFLRPAWTSAYEQYF.

This chain joins TRBV28 and TRBJ2-1; D might be TRBD1 (5 bases). V lost 8 bases and J 8 bases, leaving 16 bases between the germline ends. Germline CDR1 is MDHEN and CDR2 is SYDVKM. This CDR3 is built from 13 residues. CDR3 DNA sequence: TGTGCCAGCGGGTGGGCAGGGTATCATGAGCAGTTCTTC. Translation: CASGWAGYHEQFF.

The chain is built from TRBV25-1 and TRBJ2-7; D is unresolved. The CDR3 length is 12 residues. Germline V lookup: CDR1 MGHDK, CDR2 SYGVNS. V shed 6 bases and J shed 5 bases, with 11 bases lying between them. CDR3 amino acids: CASSSLGDEQYF. As DNA, the CDR3 is TGTGCCAGCAGCTCCCTCGGAGACGAGCAGTACTTC.

This chain connects TRBV27 to TRBJ1-2; possibly TRBD1 for D (6 bases). With 3 bases removed from V and 7 bases from J, the gap between germline ends came to 21 bases. In germline, CDR1 is MNHEY, CDR2 SMNVEV (reference sequence). This CDR3 is built from 16 residues. The chain's CDR3 is CASSFYEAVGASGYTF. CDR3 coding DNA: TGTGCCAGCAGTTTTTACGAGGCGGTGGGGGCAAGTGGCTACACCTTC.

The CDR3 loop reads CASSLTGVEQYF. CDR3 sequence (DNA): TGTGCCAGCAGCTTGACAGGGGTCGAGCAGTACTTC. V and J are TRBV13 and TRBJ2-7, with 8 positions matching TRBD1. The germline CDR1 and CDR2 sequences are PRHDT and FYEKMQ (reference sequence). The trim removed 3 bases at V and 6 bases at J, leaving 1 base unmatched. The CDR3 covers 12 residues.

This clone was recorded only once. The chain links TRBV5-1 to TRBJ2-1; TRBD2 matches 7 bases. Trimming at V came to 9 bases and at J to 5 bases, leaving 8 bases not matched to a gene. Germline values: CDR1 SGHRS, CDR2 YFSETQ. This CDR3 has 13 residues. The CDR3 DNA follows: TGCGCCACCTCGATGGGGGGGAACAATGAGCAGTTCTTC. It encodes CATSMGGNNEQFF.

The chain is built from TRBV5-6 and TRBJ2-7, with D possibly being TRBD1 (5 bases). Germline assignment: CDR1 SGHDT and CDR2 YYEEEE. V was pared by 4 bases and J by 3 bases, with 5 bases between. The CDR3 contains 11 residues. The CDR3 DNA reads TGTGCCAGCAGCCAGGGCTACGAGCAGTACTTC. Translated: CASSQGYEQYF.

This sequence joins TRBV28 and TRBJ1-5, with D unresolved. V dropped 5 bases and J dropped 7 bases, with 9 bases sitting between them. The CDR3 contains 12 residues. Germline values: CDR1 MDHEN, CDR2 SYDVKM. This CDR3 is CASSPGYQPQHF. The CDR3 coding sequence is TGTGCCAGCAGTCCGGGGTACCAGCCCCAGCATTTT.

The V and J genes are TRBV9 and TRBJ2-1; the match to TRBD2 covers 11 bases. This CDR3 region has 14 residues. CDR1 SGDLS and CDR2 YYNGEE come from the germline V gene. V shed 4 bases, J shed 7 bases, and the junction held 4 bases outside the gene matches. The CDR3: CASSPRLAGNEQFF. Written as DNA, the CDR3 is TGTGCCAGCAGCCCCAGACTAGCGGGGAATGAGCAGTTCTTC.

The chain employs TRBV4-2 and TRBJ1-1; D is ambiguous. The CDR3 spans 15 residues. V dropped 4 bases and J dropped 5 bases, with 17 bases sitting between them. Germline V CDR1 and CDR2: LGHNA, YNFKEQ. The CDR3 is CASSLLDGGGTEAFF. The CDR3 coding sequence is TGTGCCAGCAGCCTCCTGGACGGTGGAGGAACTGAAGCTTTCTTT.

V and J are TRBV7-9 and TRBJ2-5; perhaps TRBD2 as D (6 bases). Trimming took off 2 bases at V and 4 bases at J, with 8 bases between the two ends. The CDR3 consists of 13 residues. Germline assignment: CDR1 SEHNR and CDR2 FQNEAQ (reference sequence). CDR3 protein: CASSLSGRETQYF. The CDR3 coding sequence is TGTGCCAGCAGCTTAAGCGGGCGAGAGACCCAGTACTTC.

The sample holds one count of this clone. The chain recombines TRBV9 with TRBJ2-3; D possibly corresponds to TRBD2 (6 bases). CDR3 length: 15 amino acids. V was trimmed by 3 bases and J by 4 bases, leaving 15 bases between them. Per germline, CDR1 SGDLS and CDR2 YYNGEE. CDR3 DNA: TGTGCCAGCAGCGATATCGGGCTAGCGTCAGATACGCAGTATTTT. This encodes CASSDIGLASDTQYF.

V and J are TRBV28 and TRBJ1-2; tentatively, D is TRBD1 (5 bases). Trimming shortened V by 2 bases and J by 7 bases, and 17 bases separated the two germline ends. The CDR3 loop spans 15 amino acids. Germline V gene lookup returns CDR1 MDHEN and CDR2 SYDVKM. Here the CDR3 reads CASSLILGTQGGYTF. The CDR3 coding sequence is TGTGCCAGCAGTTTAATTCTGGGCACGCAGGGTGGCTACACCTTC.

Only one count was recorded for this clone. The rearrangement joins TRBV28 to TRBJ2-4, with TRBD2 identical over 12 bases. The CDR3 spans 15 residues. Losses at the gene ends were 4 bases for V and 9 bases for J; bases not matched to a gene: 7. Germline V lookup: CDR1 MDHEN, CDR2 SYDVKM. CDR3 in DNA: TGTGCCAGCAGTTCGGGGACTAGCGGGCGTGTCATTCAGTACTTC. Residues: CASSSGTSGRVIQYF.

The chain links TRBV6-5 to TRBJ2-7; TRBD2 matches at 8 bases. CDR1 and CDR2 (germline): MNHEY, SVGAGI. V shed 4 bases, J shed 1 base, and the junction held 6 bases outside the gene matches. The CDR3 has 15 amino acids. For the CDR3, the DNA is TGTGCCAGCAGTTCGATAGCGGGAAGTTCCTACGAGCAGTACTTC. Its protein is CASSSIAGSSYEQYF.

This clone was recorded once. V is TRBV7-3 and J is TRBJ2-2, with 7 bases matching TRBD1. Germline values: CDR1 SGHTA, CDR2 FQGTGA. V shed 7 bases, J shed 7 bases, and the junction held 6 bases outside the gene matches. The CDR3 runs 13 residues. CDR3 sequence: CASTFQGDGELFF. The CDR3 coding sequence is TGTGCCAGCACCTTTCAGGGGGACGGGGAGCTGTTTTTT. The variable domain in full, completed from reference TRBV7-3 and TRBJ2-2, reads GAGVSQTPSNKVTEKGKYVELRCDPISGHTALYWYRQSLGQGPEFLIYFQGTGAADDSGLPNDRFFAVRPEGSVSTLKIQRTERGDSAVYLCASTFQGDGELFFGEGSRLTVL.

The chain combines TRBV2 with TRBJ2-1; D may be TRBD1 (7 bases). V gave up 6 bases and J gave up 7 bases, with 16 bases separating them. Germline-derived CDR1 and CDR2 are SNHLY and FYNNEI. The CDR3 loop spans 14 amino acids. The CDR3 bases are TGTGCCAGCAGGGAGGAGACAGGGAGGAATGAGCAGTTCTTC. Translation: CASREETGRNEQFF. Using reference TRBV2 and TRBJ2-1 for the parts outside the CDR3, the full variable domain is EPEVTQTPSHQVTQMGQEVILRCVPISNHLYFYWYRQILGQKVEFLVSFYNNEISEKSEIFDDQFSVERPDGSNFTLKIRSTKLEDSAMYFCASREETGRNEQFFGPGTRLTVL.

V gene TRBV5-1 combines with J gene TRBJ1-2; TRBD1 matches at 7 bases. The CDR3 totals 19 residues. From germline, CDR1 is SGHRS and CDR2 YFSETQ. Germline trimming cut 0 bases from V and 4 bases from J; bases unmatched to any gene: 18. CDR3 in amino acids: CASSLEVSGGSLPPYGYTF. CDR3 nucleotide sequence: TGCGCCAGCAGCTTGGAGGTATCAGGGGGTTCTCTCCCCCCCTATGGCTACACCTTC.

This CDR3 reads CASSWQGIGTEAFF. Written as DNA, the CDR3 is TGTGCCAGCAGCTGGCAGGGGATAGGCACTGAAGCTTTCTTT. The genes are TRBV13 and TRBJ1-1; D is possibly TRBD1 (6 bases). This CDR3 contains 14 residues. Germline V gene sequence: CDR1 PRHDT, CDR2 FYEKMQ (reference sequence). V was clipped by 4 bases and J by 4 bases, with 13 bases between them.

The chain recombines TRBV30 with TRBJ2-7; 7 nucleotides match TRBD1. The CDR3 is 13 amino acids. Germline loops: CDR1 GTSNPN, CDR2 SVGIG (reference sequence). V shed 8 bases and J 3 bases; nucleotides not matched to a gene: 10. The CDR3 reads CAAALGQIYEQYF. CDR3 sequence (DNA): TGTGCCGCGGCTCTGGGACAGATCTACGAGCAGTACTTC.

V gene TRBV2 combines with J gene TRBJ1-1; D is possibly TRBD1 (6 bases). Deletions cut 4 bases from V and 1 base from J, with 10 bases between. The CDR3 is 14 amino acids. CDR1 is SNHLY and CDR2 is FYNNEI in the germline V gene. The CDR3 nucleotides are TGTGCCAGCAGTGTCGGGGGGCGGAACACTGAAGCTTTCTTT. This encodes CASSVGGRNTEAFF.

The chain carries TRBV2 and TRBJ2-2; D ambiguous. V lost 6 bases, J lost 5 bases, and 4 bases lay in between. Germline CDR1 and CDR2: SNHLY and FYNNEI. This CDR3 contains 11 residues. The DNA of the CDR3 is TGTGCCAGCAGCAGGACCGGGGAGCTGTTTTTT. This codes for CASSRTGELFF.

This chain joins TRBV19 and TRBJ2-2; possible D gene TRBD2, 6 bases. The ends were cut back, 5 bases at V and 6 bases at J, with 16 bases in the middle. The V gene's germline CDR1 is LNHDA and CDR2 SQIVND (reference sequence). CDR3 length: 15 amino acids. For the CDR3, the DNA is TGTGCCAGTAGTCGTGGGGGGAGTTTGTCCGGGGAGCTGTTTTTT. It codes for CASSRGGSLSGELFF.

The J gene is TRBJ2-7, the V gene TRBV15; TRBD1 might be the D (5 bases). Trimming removed 1 base from V and 6 bases from J, with 10 bases in between. The CDR3 is 13 residues long. Germline CDR1 and CDR2: LNHNV and YYDKDF (reference sequence). This CDR3 reads CATSRVWGAEQYF. CDR3 DNA sequence: TGTGCCACCAGCAGAGTTTGGGGCGCCGAGCAGTACTTC. The complete variable domain, with remaining parts taken from reference TRBV15 and TRBJ2-7, reads DAMVIQNPRYQVTQFGKPVTLSCSQTLNHNVMYWYQQKSSQAPKLLFHYYDKDFNNEADTPDNFQSRRPNTSFCFLDIRSPGLGDTAMYLCATSRVWGAEQYFGPGTRLTVT.

As DNA, the CDR3 is TGTGCCAGCAGCATGACTAGCGGGGCGAACTACGAGCAGTACTTC. This encodes CASSMTSGANYEQYF. The V and J genes are TRBV11-2 and TRBJ2-7; 11 positions match TRBD2. Losses at the gene ends were 5 bases for V and 3 bases for J; bases not matched to a gene: 6. The CDR3 runs to 15 residues. Germline values: CDR1 SGHAT, CDR2 FQNNGV.

This clone was seen a single time. The CDR3 region is CASTLGLAASTDTQYF. The CDR3 DNA reads TGTGCCAGTACCCTGGGACTAGCGGCTAGCACAGATACGCAGTATTTT. The chain couples TRBV19 to TRBJ2-3, with TRBD2 matching over 11 bases. J gave up 0 bases and V 7 bases, and 6 bases lay outside the gene matches. CDR1 and CDR2 (germline): LNHDA, SQIVND (reference sequence). The CDR3 covers 16 residues.